The source of this T cell receptor (beta chain) is a study of T cells after yellow fever vaccination. The V gene's germline CDR1 is SGHRS and CDR2 YFSETQ. V was clipped by 4 bases and J by 4 bases, with 15 bases between them. CDR3 size: 15 residues. TCRdb re-analysed the 5' RACE reads in MiXCR, keeping a single row per CDR3 protein. Here the sample spans over 150,000 distinct CDR3 sequences, 6.5% to 8.5% being singletons. The sequences come from CD4+ T cells sorted from PBMCs, collected around 5 days after the first yellow fever vaccination. This clonotype originated in a man between 18 and 35 years old who received the YFV17D yellow fever vaccine. The chain is built from TRBV5-1 and TRBJ2-1, with a tentative D call TRBD1 (6 bases). The CDR3 DNA reads TGCGCCAGCAGCCCTGTTGGGGGCGGATACAATGAGCAGTTCTTC. Translated, it gives CASSPVGGGYNEQFF.